These 3 T cell receptor beta chains originate from one sample sequenced in a study of blood T cell repertoires in COVID-19. This table comes from immunoSEQ multiplex PCR, and its TCRdb copy is limited to in-frame clones, with some not included. The sample has a few hundred thousand clones; 75% to 90% are singletons. Sequencing was done on a sample of peripheral blood. The receptors were gathered from a woman between 40 and 55 years old who had recovered from COVID-19.

This sequence joins TRBV25-1 and TRBJ2-7; 8 bases align to TRBD1. The CDR3 covers 15 residues. The V gene end was trimmed by 5 bases and the J gene end by 3 bases; junction bases not matched to a gene: 9. From germline, CDR1 is MGHDK and CDR2 SYGVNS. CDR3 DNA: TGTGCCAGCAGTTATGGACAGGGCTACGGCTACGAGCAGTACTTC. This sequence encodes CASSYGQGYGYEQYF.

This chain connects TRBV4-2 to TRBJ2-7; possibly TRBD2 for D (5 bases). The CDR3 is made up of 15 amino acids. Deletions cut 1 base from V and 4 bases from J, with 14 bases between. CDR1 and CDR2 from the germline V gene are LGHNA and YNFKEQ. CDR3 nucleotide sequence: TGTGCCAGCAGCCAAGGATCTAGCAGAGATTACGAGCAGTACTTC. It translates to CASSQGSSRDYEQYF.

The chain joins TRBV3-1 (or the pseudogene TRBV3-2) to TRBJ2-5, with 9 bases fitting TRBD1. CDR3 size: 14 residues. The ends lost 4 bases at V and 5 bases at J; junction bases unmatched: 5. Germline CDR1 LGHDT, CDR2 YNNKEL (reference sequence). CDR3 DNA sequence: TGTGCCAGCAGCCCCTGGACAGGGGACGAGACCCAGTACTTC. It translates to CASSPWTGDETQYF.